This TCR beta chain is drawn from a study of CD8 T cells in ankylosing spondylitis. This CDR3 is built from 15 residues. Germline lookup yields CDR1 DFQATT and CDR2 SNEGSKA (reference sequence). V lost 3 bases and J lost 3; bases outside the gene matches: 5. TCRdb analysed the 5' RACE reads with MiXCR anew, one entry per CDR3 protein. This table holds 200,000 or so distinct CDR3 sequences, around a sixth found once. Findings and caveats of the study: Relatively rare in peripheral blood, disease-linked clones were also CD8+. In ankylosing spondylitis patients, matched synovial fluid reportedly showed significant enrichment of disease-linked clones.

As for this clonotype: What it binds is not known.

This chain links TRBV20-1 with TRBJ2-7, with 13 bases identical to TRBD2. Sequenced material: blood, either unsorted or a sorted T cell fraction (not recorded which). The origin of this receptor is a male donor under 30 with ankylosing spondylitis or in good health (not recorded which). CDR3 sequence (DNA): TGCAGTGCTAGGCCTACTAGCGGGAGGGACTACGAGCAGTACGTC. Translation: CSARPTSGRDYEQYV.